This TCR beta chain was sequenced during a study of chemoradiotherapy in HPV16-positive cancers (dated by TCRdb to between 2021 and 2024). Regarding the complete study: Candidate HPV-specific T-cell clones and common TCR motifs were defined by functional T-cell assays performed on cells from two HPV16-positive patients. The study asked whether T-cell immunity to the HPV oncoproteins E6 and E7 changes during chemoradiotherapy and whether this immunity affects survival. The candidate HPV-specific TCRs and motifs were subsequently tracked in TCR repertoires obtained from some 90 patients with HPV-related cancers. Findings and caveats that apply to the study as a whole: Expansion of candidate HPV-specific clones and E7-related TCR motifs was observed in the tumor microenvironment during treatment, whereas no such expansion was observed for non-HPV-specific T cells. The functional definition of HPV-specific T cells came from only a couple of HPV16-positive patients, and the survival association was reported for HPV16-positive patients. In HPV16-positive patients, expansion of HPV-responsive T cells during chemoradiotherapy was associated with improved recurrence-free survival.

The library was produced with the immunoSEQ multiplex PCR assay. Sourced from immuneACCESS, this table was stored by TCRdb with only in-frame sequences that have V and J called. A share of the clones is absent; for the studies checked, an unresolved V gene accounts for under half, and the remainder has no known explanation. The sample profile shows several thousand clones; 83% of them were found once. Together, the top ten hold 6.2% of the sample. The table lists this clone with a count of one. Its antigen is currently not known. Base qualities are missing; no much larger clone stands one base away. The CDR3 spans 14 residues, from the cysteine through the phenylalanine. Just the 42-base CDR3 DNA is kept, in frame starting at base 1. Deletion took 0 bases off V and 4 bases off J, with a span of 10 bases between the germline ends. Sequences KGHSH (CDR1) and LQKENI (CDR2) are obtained from the germline V gene.

Because repertoires were sampled repeatedly during chemoradiotherapy, clonal expansion in the tumor microenvironment could be followed. The sequence links TRBV18 to TRBJ2-7, with no confident D gene call. This clonotype originated in a human donor with HPV-associated anogenital cancer. The sequencing used tumor tissue, collected from a patient who underwent chemoradiotherapy. The CDR3 protein sequence reads: CASSPPKGTYEQYF. The nucleotide sequence reads as follows: TGTGCCAGCTCACCACCTAAAGGAACGTACGAGCAGTACTTC. Joined to the reference TRBV18 and TRBJ2-7 proteins, this CDR3 gives the full variable domain: NAGVMQNPRHLVRRRGQEARLRCSPMKGHSHVYWYRQLPEEGLKFMVYLQKENIIDESGMPKERFSAEFPKEGPSILRIQQVVRGDSAAYFCASSPPKGTYEQYFGPGTRLTVT.